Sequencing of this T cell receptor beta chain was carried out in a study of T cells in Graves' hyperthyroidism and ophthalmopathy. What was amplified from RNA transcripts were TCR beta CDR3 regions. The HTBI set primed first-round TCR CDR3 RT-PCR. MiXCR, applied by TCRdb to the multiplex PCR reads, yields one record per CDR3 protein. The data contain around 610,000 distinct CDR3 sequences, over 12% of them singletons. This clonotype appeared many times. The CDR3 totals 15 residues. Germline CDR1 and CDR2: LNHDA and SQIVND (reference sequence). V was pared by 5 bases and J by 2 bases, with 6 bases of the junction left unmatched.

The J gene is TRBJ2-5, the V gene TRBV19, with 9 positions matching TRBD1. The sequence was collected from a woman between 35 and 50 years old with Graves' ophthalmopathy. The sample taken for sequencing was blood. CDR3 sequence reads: CASSRPGQGQETQYF. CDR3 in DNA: TGTGCCAGTAGTCGCCCTGGACAGGGGCAAGAGACCCAGTACTTC.